These 18 T cell receptor beta chains originate from one sample sequenced in a study of CD8+CD57+ T cells in acquired aplastic anemia. Genomic DNA provided the template from which TCR beta VDJ and CDR3 profiles were obtained. TCRdb re-derived calls from the reads in MiXCR, one entry per CDR3 protein. Among around 180,000 distinct CDR3 sequences, about 60% were seen once, and the ten largest hold under 50%. Sequencing was performed on sorted CD4+, CD8+, or CD8+CD57+ T cells (not recorded which) from PBMCs. The receptors stem from a human donor in good health.

V is TRBV9 and J is TRBJ1-6; D unclear. The CDR3 extends over 15 amino acids. Trimming shortened V by 0 bases and J by 7 bases, and 11 bases separated the two germline ends. Per the germline V gene, CDR1 is SGDLS and CDR2 is YYNGEE. CDR3 bases: TGTGCCAGCAGCGTAGGCGTTGGTGGGAATTCACCCCTCCACTTT. Its protein is CASSVGVGGNSPLHF.

The V and J genes are TRBV19 and TRBJ2-7; 9 bases line up with TRBD1. In germline, CDR1 is LNHDA, CDR2 SQIVND (reference sequence). This CDR3 is 15 amino acids long. Trimming cost V 7 bases and J 5 bases; bases outside gene matches: 12. The CDR3 region has the DNA TGTGCCAGTACAGCACAGGGGGCTTCCAGCCACGAGCAGTACTTC. It is translated as CASTAQGASSHEQYF.

About this clonotype: The CDR3 does not end in the conserved phenylalanine or tryptophan, so this is likely a read error. V gene TRBV7-3 combines with J gene TRBJ2-3; D is unresolved. The V gene's germline CDR1 is SGHTA and CDR2 FQGTGA. Trimming pared 1 base from V and 9 bases from J, leaving 8 bases between. This CDR3 is 12 amino acids long. The CDR3 nucleotides read TGTGCCAGCAGCTTAATTTGGTACACGCAGTATCTT. This translates into CASSLIWYTQYL.

This clonotype was seen many times. The V gene is TRBV2, the J gene TRBJ2-3; a weak D match, TRBD1 (5 bases). This CDR3 has 18 residues. The V gene lost 5 bases and the J gene lost 0 bases, with 21 bases spanning the gap. CDR1 SNHLY and CDR2 FYNNEI come from the germline V gene. DNA of the CDR3: TGTGCCAGCAGTATGCCTCTGGCCAGGGCAACTAGCACAGATACGCAGTATTTT. Its protein product is CASSMPLARATSTDTQYF.

The chain links TRBV19 to TRBJ1-5, with TRBD1 matching over 7 bases. This CDR3 is 14 amino acids long. Looked up from germline, CDR1 is LNHDA and CDR2 is SQIVND (reference sequence). The V gene end was trimmed by 4 bases and the J gene end by 4 bases; junction bases not matched to a gene: 4. The CDR3 sequence is CASSRQGVNQPQHF. For the CDR3, the DNA is TGTGCCAGTAGTAGACAGGGTGTTAATCAGCCCCAGCATTTT.

The chain joins TRBV7-9 to TRBJ2-3; D gene uncertain. The germline gives CDR1 SEHNR, CDR2 FQNEAQ (reference sequence). Deletions cut 5 bases from V and 4 bases from J, with 19 bases between. The CDR3 runs to 16 residues. CDR3 nucleotide sequence: TGTGCCAGCAGCGAAGGGATTCTAGGTCTTGCAGATACGCAGTATTTT. As protein: CASSEGILGLADTQYF.

The J gene is TRBJ2-1, the V gene TRBV10-3; 8 bases align to TRBD2. CDR1 is ENHRY and CDR2 is SYGVKD in the germline V gene. CDR3 length equals 14 residues. J was trimmed by 7 bases and V by 6 bases; bases with no gene match: 8. The CDR3 DNA sequence: TGTGCCATCAGCGGGAGGGAAGTTGGAAATGAGCAGTTCTTC. It codes for CAISGREVGNEQFF.

The CDR3 sequence is CSARRQGNTGELFF. The CDR3 DNA is TGCAGTGCCAGACGGCAGGGGAACACCGGGGAGCTGTTTTTT. The chain has TRBV20-1 and TRBJ2-2; possibly TRBD1 for D (5 bases). Germline loops: CDR1 DFQATT, CDR2 SNEGSKA (reference sequence). This CDR3 region has 14 residues. The ends were cut back, 6 bases at V and 1 base at J, with 12 bases in the middle.

The chain uses TRBV30 and TRBJ2-5, with a tentative D call TRBD1 (6 bases). Trimming cost V 0 bases and J 11 bases, with 16 bases left between them. Germline CDR1 is GTSNPN and CDR2 is SVGIG (reference sequence). The CDR3 sequence is 13 residues long. The CDR3 coding sequence is TGTGCCTGGAGTGTACCGACAGGCAATGAGCAGTACTTC. It yields the protein CAWSVPTGNEQYF.

The V gene is TRBV2, the J gene TRBJ2-7; 9 positions agree with TRBD2. This CDR3 is 17 amino acids long. Germline lookup yields CDR1 SNHLY and CDR2 FYNNEI. J lost 5 bases, V lost 4 bases, and 15 bases had no gene match. CDR3 in DNA: TGTGCCAGCAGTGTGGGGCTAGCGGGACCGATAGGCCACGAGCAGTACTTC. Encoded protein: CASSVGLAGPIGHEQYF.

Many counts were recorded for this clonotype. The chain links TRBV20-1 to TRBJ1-1; D uncertain. V lost 3 bases and J 3 bases, leaving 8 bases between the germline ends. The CDR3 has 12 residues. Germline V gives CDR1 DFQATT, CDR2 SNEGSKA (reference sequence). In DNA form, the CDR3 reads TGCAGTGCTAGCCTCACGGACACTGAAGCTTTCTTT. As protein: CSASLTDTEAFF.

About this clonotype: The junction differs from germline at one of its ends, possibly a read error. The CDR3 sequence is CASSYGTSGSETQYF. CDR3 DNA: TGTGCTAGCAGCTACGGGACTAGCGGGAGCGAGACCCAGTACTTC. The rearrangement joins TRBV7-7 to TRBJ2-5, with 14 nucleotides matching TRBD2. CDR3 size: 15 residues. CDR1 SSHAT and CDR2 FNYEAQ come from the germline V gene (reference sequence).

The chain employs TRBV10-2 and TRBJ1-2; D ambiguous. The CDR3 runs to 12 residues. Deletions cut 10 bases from V and 5 bases from J, with 14 bases between. CDR1 WSHSY and CDR2 SAAADI come from the germline V gene. This chain's CDR3 is CATRLGEYGYTF. CDR3 sequence (DNA): TGCGCCACCCGTCTAGGAGAGTATGGCTACACCTTC.

The rearrangement links TRBV19 to TRBJ2-1; 12 nucleotides line up with TRBD2. V gave up 6 bases and J gave up 7 bases; unmatched junction bases: 10. CDR1 LNHDA and CDR2 SQIVND come from the germline V gene (reference sequence). CDR3 size: 16 residues. CDR3 sequence: CASRRLAGASRNEQFF. The CDR3 DNA reads as TGTGCCAGTAGGAGACTAGCGGGGGCATCGAGGAATGAGCAGTTCTTC.

The chain has TRBV10-3 and TRBJ2-3, with 9 positions matching TRBD1. CDR3 length equals 14 residues. From germline, CDR1 is ENHRY and CDR2 SYGVKD. V lost 6 bases, J lost 6 bases, and 7 bases stayed unmatched. The CDR3 here is CAIRGQGLRDTQYF. The CDR3 nucleotides read TGTGCCATCAGGGGACAGGGATTACGCGATACGCAGTATTTT.

The rearrangement joins TRBV3-1 to TRBJ1-3; unclear D gene. CDR1 and CDR2 from the germline V gene are LGHDT and YNNKEL (reference sequence). The CDR3 consists of 11 residues. The V gene lost 0 bases and the J gene lost 7 bases, with 1 base spanning the gap. CDR3 DNA: TGTGCCAGCAGCCAAGACAACACCATATATTTT. This gives the protein CASSQDNTIYF.

This clonotype has ten or more counts. The rearrangement links TRBV24-1 to TRBJ1-2; D possibly corresponds to TRBD1 (5 bases). Per the germline V gene, CDR1 is KGHDR and CDR2 is SFDVKD. The CDR3 has 13 residues. Trimming pared 4 bases from V and 6 bases from J, leaving 11 bases between. As DNA, the CDR3 is TGTGCCACCAGTGAGAGCCGGGGGAATGGCTACACCTTC. This gives the protein CATSESRGNGYTF.

The gene calls are TRBV29-1 and TRBJ2-7, with D hard to call. There are 11 residues in the CDR3. Between the trimmed V and J ends, which lost 4 bases and 3 bases, there was a span of 7 bases. CDR1 SQVTM and CDR2 ANQGSEA come from the germline V gene. The CDR3 region is CSVGSYYEQYF. Here the CDR3 DNA reads TGCAGCGTTGGGTCATACTACGAGCAGTACTTC.